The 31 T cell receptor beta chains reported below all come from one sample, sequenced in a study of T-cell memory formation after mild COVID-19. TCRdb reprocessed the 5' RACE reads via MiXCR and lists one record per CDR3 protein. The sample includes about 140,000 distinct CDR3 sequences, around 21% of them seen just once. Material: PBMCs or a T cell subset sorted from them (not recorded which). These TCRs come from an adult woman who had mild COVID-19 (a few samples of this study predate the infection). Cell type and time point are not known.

The CDR3 region has the DNA TGTGCCAGCAGTTCGAGGGGATTAAGCTACGAGCAGTACTTC. Translating it yields CASSSRGLSYEQYF. The chain links TRBV7-2 to TRBJ2-7; either TRBD1 or TRBD2 may fit D (5 bases each). The V end lost 6 bases, the J end lost 3 bases, and 15 bases lay between the germline ends. CDR1 and CDR2 (germline): SGHTA, FQGNSA. The CDR3 covers 14 residues.

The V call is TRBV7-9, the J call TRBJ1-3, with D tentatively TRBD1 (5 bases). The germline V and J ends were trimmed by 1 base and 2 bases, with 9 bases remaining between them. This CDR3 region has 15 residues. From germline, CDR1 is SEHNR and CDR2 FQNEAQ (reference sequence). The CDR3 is CASSLGRATGNTIYF. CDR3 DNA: TGTGCCAGCAGCTTAGGCAGGGCAACTGGAAACACCATATATTTT.

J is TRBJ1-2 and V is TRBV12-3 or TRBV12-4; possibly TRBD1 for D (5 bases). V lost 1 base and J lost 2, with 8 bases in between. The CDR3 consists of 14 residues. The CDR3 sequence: CASSLGQSNYGYTF. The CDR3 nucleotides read TGTGCCAGCAGTTTAGGACAGTCCAACTATGGCTACACCTTC.

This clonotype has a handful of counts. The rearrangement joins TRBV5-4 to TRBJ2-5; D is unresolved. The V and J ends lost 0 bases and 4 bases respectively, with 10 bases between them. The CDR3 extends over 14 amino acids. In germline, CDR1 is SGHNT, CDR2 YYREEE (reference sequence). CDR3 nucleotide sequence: TGTGCCAGCAGCTTGGAAGGAAAGGGAGAGACCCAGTACTTC. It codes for CASSLEGKGETQYF.

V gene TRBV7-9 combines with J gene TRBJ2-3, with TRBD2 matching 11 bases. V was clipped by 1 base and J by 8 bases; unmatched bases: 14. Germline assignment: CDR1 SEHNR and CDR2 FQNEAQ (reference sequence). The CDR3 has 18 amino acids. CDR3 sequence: CASSLVTMGLAAQGTQYF. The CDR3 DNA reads TGTGCCAGCAGCTTAGTGACTATGGGACTAGCGGCCCAGGGTACGCAGTATTTT.

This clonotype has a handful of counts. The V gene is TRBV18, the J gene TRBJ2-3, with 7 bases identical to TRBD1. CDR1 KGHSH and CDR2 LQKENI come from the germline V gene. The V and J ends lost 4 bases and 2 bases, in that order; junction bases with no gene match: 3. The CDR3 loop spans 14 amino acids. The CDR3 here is CASSRTGVTDTQYF. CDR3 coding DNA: TGTGCCAGCTCACGGACAGGAGTCACAGATACGCAGTATTTT. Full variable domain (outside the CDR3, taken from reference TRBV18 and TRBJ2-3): NAGVMQNPRHLVRRRGQEARLRCSPMKGHSHVYWYRQLPEEGLKFMVYLQKENIIDESGMPKERFSAEFPKEGPSILRIQQVVRGDSAAYFCASSRTGVTDTQYFGPGTRLTVL.

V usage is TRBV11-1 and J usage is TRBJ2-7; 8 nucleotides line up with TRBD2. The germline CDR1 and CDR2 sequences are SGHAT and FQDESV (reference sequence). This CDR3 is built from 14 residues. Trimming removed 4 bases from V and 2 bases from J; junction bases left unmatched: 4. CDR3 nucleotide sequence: TGTGCCAGCAGCTCCGGGGGGGCGGCCTACGAGCAGTACTTC. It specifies CASSSGGAAYEQYF. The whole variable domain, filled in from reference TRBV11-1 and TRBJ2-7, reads EAEVAQSPRYKITEKSQAVAFWCDPISGHATLYWYRQILGQGPELLVQFQDESVVDDSQLPKDRFSAERLKGVDSTLKIQPAELGDSAMYLCASSSGGAAYEQYFGPGTRLTVT.

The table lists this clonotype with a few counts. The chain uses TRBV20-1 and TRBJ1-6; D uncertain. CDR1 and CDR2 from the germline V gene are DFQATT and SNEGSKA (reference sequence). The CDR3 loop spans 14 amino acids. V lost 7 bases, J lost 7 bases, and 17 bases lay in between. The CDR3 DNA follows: TGCAGTGTCGCTAAATCCAGTGTCAATTCACCCCTCCACTTT. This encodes CSVAKSSVNSPLHF.

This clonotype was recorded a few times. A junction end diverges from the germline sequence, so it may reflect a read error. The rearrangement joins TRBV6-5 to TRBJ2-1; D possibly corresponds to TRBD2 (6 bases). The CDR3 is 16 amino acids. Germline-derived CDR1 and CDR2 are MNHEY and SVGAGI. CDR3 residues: CVSTDYYGSSYNEQFF. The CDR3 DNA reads TGTGTCAGCACCGACTATTACGGGAGCTCCTACAATGAGCAGTTCTTC.

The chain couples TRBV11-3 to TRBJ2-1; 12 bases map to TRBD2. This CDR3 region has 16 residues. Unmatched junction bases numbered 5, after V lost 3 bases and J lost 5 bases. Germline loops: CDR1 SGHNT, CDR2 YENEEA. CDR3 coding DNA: TGTGCCAGCAGCTTGGAAGGGACTAGCGGGCACAATGAGCAGTTCTTC. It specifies CASSLEGTSGHNEQFF. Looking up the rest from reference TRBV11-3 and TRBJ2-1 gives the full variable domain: EAGVVQSPRYKIIEKKQPVAFWCNPISGHNTLYWYLQNLGQGPELLIRYENEEAVDDSQLPKDRFSAERLKGVDSTLKIQPAELGDSAVYLCASSLEGTSGHNEQFFGPGTRLTVL.

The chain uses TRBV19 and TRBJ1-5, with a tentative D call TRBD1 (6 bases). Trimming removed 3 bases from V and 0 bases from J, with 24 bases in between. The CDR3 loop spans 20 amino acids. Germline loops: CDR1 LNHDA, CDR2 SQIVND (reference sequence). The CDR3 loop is CASSIPPLLQRGHSNQPQHF. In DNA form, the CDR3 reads TGTGCCAGTAGTATCCCACCTTTGCTACAGCGGGGACATAGCAATCAGCCCCAGCATTTT.

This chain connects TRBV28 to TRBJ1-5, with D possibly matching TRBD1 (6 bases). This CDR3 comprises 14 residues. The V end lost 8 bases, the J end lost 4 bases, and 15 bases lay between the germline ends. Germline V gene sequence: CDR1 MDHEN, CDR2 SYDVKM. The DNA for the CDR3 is TGTGCCAGCCAGGACAGTCTCGGGAATCAGCCCCAGCATTTT. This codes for CASQDSLGNQPQHF.

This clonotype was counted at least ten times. The CDR3 DNA sequence: TGTGCCAGCAGCTTACCGGATGGTCAAGCTTTCTTT. This codes for CASSLPDGQAFF. V and J are TRBV7-3 and TRBJ1-1; D not resolved. Per the germline V gene, CDR1 is SGHTA and CDR2 is FQGTGA. Trimming cost V 2 bases and J 9 bases, with 10 bases left between them. CDR3 size: 12 residues.

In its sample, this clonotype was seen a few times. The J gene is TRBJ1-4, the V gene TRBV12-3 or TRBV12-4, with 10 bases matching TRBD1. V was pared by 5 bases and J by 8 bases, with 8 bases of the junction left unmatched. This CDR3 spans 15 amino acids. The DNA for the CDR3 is TGTGCCAGCAGTCCATCCGGGACAGGGGAAGAAAAACTGTTTTTT. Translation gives CASSPSGTGEEKLFF.

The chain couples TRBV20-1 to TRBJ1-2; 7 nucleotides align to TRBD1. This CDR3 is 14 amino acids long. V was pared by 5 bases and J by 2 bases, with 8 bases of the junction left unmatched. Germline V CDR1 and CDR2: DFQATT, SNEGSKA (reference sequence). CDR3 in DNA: TGCAGTGCTCCTTACAGGGGAGGAAACTATGGCTACACCTTC. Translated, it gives CSAPYRGGNYGYTF.

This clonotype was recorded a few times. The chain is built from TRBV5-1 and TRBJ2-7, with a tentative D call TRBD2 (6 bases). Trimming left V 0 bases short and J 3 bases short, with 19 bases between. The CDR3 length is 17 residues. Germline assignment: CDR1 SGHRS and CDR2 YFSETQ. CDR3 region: CASSLANVGGAHYEQYF. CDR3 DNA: TGCGCCAGCAGCTTGGCTAATGTAGGCGGGGCCCACTACGAGCAGTACTTC. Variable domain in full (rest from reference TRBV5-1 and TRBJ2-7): KAGVTQTPRYLIKTRGQQVTLSCSPISGHRSVSWYQQTPGQGLQFLFEYFSETQRNKGNFPGRFSGRQFSNSRSEMNVSTLELGDSALYLCASSLANVGGAHYEQYFGPGTRLTVT.

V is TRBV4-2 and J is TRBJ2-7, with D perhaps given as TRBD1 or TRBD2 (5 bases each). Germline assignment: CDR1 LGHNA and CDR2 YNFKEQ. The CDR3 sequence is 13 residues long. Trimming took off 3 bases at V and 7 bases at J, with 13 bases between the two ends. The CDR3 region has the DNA TGTGCCAGCAGCCACGGCCGGGACCGAGAGCAGTACTTC. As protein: CASSHGRDREQYF.

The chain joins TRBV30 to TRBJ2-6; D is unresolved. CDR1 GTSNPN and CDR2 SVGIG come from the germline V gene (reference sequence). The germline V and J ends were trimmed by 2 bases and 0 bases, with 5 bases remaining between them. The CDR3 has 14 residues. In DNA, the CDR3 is TGTGCCTGGAGTAGGATCTCTGGGGCCAACGTCCTGACTTTC. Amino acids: CAWSRISGANVLTF.

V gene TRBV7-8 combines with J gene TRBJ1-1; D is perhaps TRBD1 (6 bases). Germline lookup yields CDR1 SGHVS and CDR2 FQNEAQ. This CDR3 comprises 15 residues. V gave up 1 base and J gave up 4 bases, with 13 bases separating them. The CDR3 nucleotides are TGTGCCAGCAGCTTAGTTTGGGGGGCAGTCACTGAAGCTTTCTTT. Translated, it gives CASSLVWGAVTEAFF.

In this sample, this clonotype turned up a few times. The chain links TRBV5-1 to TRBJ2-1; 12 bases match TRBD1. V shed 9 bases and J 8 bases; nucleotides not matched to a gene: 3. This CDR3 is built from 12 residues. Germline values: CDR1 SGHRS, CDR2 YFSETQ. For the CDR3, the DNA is TGCGCCACCGGGACAGGGGGCGATGAGCAGTTCTTC. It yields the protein CATGTGGDEQFF.

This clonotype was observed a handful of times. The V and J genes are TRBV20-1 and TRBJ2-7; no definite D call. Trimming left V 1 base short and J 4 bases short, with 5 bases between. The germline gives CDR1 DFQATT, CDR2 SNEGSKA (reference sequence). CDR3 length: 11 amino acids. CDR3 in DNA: TGCAGTGCTAGAGTAGTTTACGAGCAGTACTTC. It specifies CSARVVYEQYF.

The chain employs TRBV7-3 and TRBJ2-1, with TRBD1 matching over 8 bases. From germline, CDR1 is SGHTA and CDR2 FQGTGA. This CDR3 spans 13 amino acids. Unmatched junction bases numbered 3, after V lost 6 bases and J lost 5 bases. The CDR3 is CASSPDRDNEQFF. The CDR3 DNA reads TGTGCCAGCAGTCCGGACAGGGACAATGAGCAGTTCTTC.

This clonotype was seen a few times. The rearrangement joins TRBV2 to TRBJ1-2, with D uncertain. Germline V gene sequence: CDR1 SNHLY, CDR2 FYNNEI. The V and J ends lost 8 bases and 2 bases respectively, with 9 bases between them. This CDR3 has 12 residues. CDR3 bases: TGTGCCAGCGGACGGCCGAACTATGGCTACACCTTC. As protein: CASGRPNYGYTF.

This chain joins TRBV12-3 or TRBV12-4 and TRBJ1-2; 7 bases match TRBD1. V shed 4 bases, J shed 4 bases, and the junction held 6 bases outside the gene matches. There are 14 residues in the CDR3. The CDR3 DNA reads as TGTGCCAGCAGTTCCAACAGGGGTACCTATGGCTACACCTTC. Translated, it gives CASSSNRGTYGYTF.

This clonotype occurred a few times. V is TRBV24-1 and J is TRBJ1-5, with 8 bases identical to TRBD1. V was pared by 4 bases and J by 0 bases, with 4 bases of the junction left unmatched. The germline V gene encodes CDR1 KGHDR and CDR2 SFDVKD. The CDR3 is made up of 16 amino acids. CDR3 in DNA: TGTGCCACCAGTGACCGTGACAGGGGTAGCAATCAGCCCCAGCATTTT. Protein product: CATSDRDRGSNQPQHF.

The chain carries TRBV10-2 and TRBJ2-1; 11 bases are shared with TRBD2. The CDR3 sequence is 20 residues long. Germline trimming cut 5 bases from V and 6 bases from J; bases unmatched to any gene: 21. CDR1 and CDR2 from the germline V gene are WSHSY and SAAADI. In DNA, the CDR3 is TGCGCCAGCAGTCGCCAGAAACTAGCGGGAGCGTCTGTGGGGGGCAATGAGCAGTTCTTC. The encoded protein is CASSRQKLAGASVGGNEQFF.

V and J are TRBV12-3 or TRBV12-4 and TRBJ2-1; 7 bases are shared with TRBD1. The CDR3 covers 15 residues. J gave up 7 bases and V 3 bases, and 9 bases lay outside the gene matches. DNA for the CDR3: TGTGCCAGCAGTTTTACAGGGGCTGCTGGGAATGAGCAGTTCTTC. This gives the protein CASSFTGAAGNEQFF.

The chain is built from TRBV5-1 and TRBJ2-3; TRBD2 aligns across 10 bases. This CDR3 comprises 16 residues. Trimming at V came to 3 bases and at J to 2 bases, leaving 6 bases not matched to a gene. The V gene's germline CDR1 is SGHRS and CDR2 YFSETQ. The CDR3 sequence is CASSSHSGGITDTQYF. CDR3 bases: TGCGCCAGCAGCTCCCATAGCGGGGGGATCACAGATACGCAGTATTTT. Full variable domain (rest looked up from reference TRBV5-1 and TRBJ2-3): KAGVTQTPRYLIKTRGQQVTLSCSPISGHRSVSWYQQTPGQGLQFLFEYFSETQRNKGNFPGRFSGRQFSNSRSEMNVSTLELGDSALYLCASSSHSGGITDTQYFGPGTRLTVL.

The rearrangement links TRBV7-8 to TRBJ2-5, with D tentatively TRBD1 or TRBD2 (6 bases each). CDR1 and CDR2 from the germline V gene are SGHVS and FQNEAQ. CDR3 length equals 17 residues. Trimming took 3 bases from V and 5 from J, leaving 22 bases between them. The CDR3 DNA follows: TGTGCCAGCAGCTTGGGAACACGTAGGGGGAGCGGGGAGACCCAGTACTTC. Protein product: CASSLGTRRGSGETQYF.

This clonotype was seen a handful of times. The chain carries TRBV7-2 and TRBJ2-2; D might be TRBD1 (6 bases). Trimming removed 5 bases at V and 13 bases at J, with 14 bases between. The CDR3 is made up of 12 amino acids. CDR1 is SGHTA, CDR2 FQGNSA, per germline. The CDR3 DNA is TGTGCCAGCAGCGCATCAGGGGTAATGCTGTTTTTT. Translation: CASSASGVMLFF.

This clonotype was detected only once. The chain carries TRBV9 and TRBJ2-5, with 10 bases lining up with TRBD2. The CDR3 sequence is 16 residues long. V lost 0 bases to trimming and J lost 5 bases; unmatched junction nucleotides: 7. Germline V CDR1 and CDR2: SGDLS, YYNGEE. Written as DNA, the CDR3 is TGTGCCAGCAGCGTAGTCCCAGCGGGGGGGCTGGAGACCCAGTACTTC. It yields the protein CASSVVPAGGLETQYF.